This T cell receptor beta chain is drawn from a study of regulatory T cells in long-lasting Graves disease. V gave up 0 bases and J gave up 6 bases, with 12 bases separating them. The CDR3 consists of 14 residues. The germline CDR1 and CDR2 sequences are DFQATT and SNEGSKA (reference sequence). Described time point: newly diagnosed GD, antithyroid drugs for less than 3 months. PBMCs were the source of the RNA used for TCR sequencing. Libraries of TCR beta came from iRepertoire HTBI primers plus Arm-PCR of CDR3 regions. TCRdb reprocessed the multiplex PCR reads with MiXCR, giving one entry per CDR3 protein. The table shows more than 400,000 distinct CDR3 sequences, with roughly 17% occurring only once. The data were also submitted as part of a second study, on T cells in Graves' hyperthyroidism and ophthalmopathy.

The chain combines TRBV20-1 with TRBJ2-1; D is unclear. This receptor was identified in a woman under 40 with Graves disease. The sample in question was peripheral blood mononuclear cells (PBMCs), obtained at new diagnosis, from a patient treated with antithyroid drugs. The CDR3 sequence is CSARDQPLLNEQFF. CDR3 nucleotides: TGCAGTGCTAGAGATCAGCCGCTACTCAATGAGCAGTTCTTC.